Described below is a single TCR beta chain sequence and its context. With iRepertoire HTBI primers and Arm-PCR of CDR3 regions, TCR beta libraries were built. TCRdb reanalysed the multiplex PCR reads using MiXCR and keeps one entry per CDR3 protein. The sample consists of some 490,000 distinct CDR3 sequences, approximately 12% of them appearing once. This entry is derived from a study of regulatory T cells in long-lasting Graves disease. As to time point: newly diagnosed GD, antithyroid drugs for less than 3 months. After RNA was extracted from PBMCs, the TCR library was made from it. This CDR3 has 16 amino acids. Deletions cut 10 bases from V and 5 bases from J, with 23 bases between. Per the germline V gene, CDR1 is MRHNA and CDR2 is SNTAGT. The same sample was also studied in work on T cells in Graves' hyperthyroidism and ophthalmopathy.

The chain uses TRBV6-4 and TRBJ2-2; D gene uncertain. The TCR sequence derives from a woman aged 30 to 39 with Graves disease. This specimen consisted of peripheral blood mononuclear cells (PBMCs), obtained at new diagnosis, from a patient treated with antithyroid drugs. The CDR3: CATEKSSLGRTGELFF. In nucleotides, the CDR3 is TGTGCCACTGAGAAATCTAGTTTGGGAAGAACCGGGGAGCTGTTTTTT.